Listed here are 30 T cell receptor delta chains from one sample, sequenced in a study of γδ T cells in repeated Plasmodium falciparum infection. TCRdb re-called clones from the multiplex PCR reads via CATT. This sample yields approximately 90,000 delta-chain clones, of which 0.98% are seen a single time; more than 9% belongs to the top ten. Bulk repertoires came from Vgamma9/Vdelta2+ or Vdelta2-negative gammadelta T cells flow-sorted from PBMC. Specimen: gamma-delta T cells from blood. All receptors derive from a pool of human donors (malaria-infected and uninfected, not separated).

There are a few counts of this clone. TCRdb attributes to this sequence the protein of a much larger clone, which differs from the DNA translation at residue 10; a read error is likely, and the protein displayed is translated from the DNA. The CDR3 reads CACDTVGGYVNDYTDKLIF. Here the CDR3 DNA reads TGTGCCTGTGACACGGTTGGTGGATACGTCAACGACTACACCGATAAACTCATCTTT. The chain combines TRDV2 with TRDJ1, with 7 nucleotides matching TRDD3. As TCRdb names no J gene, one was assigned here on the basis of a DNA match to germline. This CDR3 is built from 19 residues. CDR1 and CDR2 from the germline V gene are GEAIGNYY and EKD. The ends lost 1 base at V and 0 bases at J; junction bases unmatched: 16.

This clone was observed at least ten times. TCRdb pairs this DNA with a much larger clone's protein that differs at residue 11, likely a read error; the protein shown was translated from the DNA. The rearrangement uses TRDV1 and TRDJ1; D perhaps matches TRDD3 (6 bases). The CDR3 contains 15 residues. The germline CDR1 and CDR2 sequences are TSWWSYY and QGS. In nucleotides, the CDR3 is TGTGCTCTTGGGGAAGTAGAGGATACAACCGGTAAACTCATCTTT. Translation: CALGEVEDTTGKLIF.

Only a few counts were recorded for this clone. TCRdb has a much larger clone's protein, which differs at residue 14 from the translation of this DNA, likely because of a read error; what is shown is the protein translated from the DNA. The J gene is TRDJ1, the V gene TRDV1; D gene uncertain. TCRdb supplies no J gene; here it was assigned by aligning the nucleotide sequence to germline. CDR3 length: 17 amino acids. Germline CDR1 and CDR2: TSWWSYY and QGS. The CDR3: CALRWVSTKKYTDILIF. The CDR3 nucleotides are TGTGCTCTCCGGTGGGTGTCCACGAAAAAGTACACCGATATACTCATCTTT.

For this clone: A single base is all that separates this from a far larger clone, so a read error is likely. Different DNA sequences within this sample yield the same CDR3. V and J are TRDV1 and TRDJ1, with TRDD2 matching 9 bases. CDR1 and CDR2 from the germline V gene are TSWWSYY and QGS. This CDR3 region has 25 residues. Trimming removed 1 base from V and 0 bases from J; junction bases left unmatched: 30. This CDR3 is CALGEHPAFLLQVGWVTPYTDKLIF. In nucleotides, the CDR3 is TGTGCTCTTGGGGAACATCCGGCCTTCCTACTCCAAGTGGGTTGGGTTACGCCGTACACCGATAAACTCATCTTT.

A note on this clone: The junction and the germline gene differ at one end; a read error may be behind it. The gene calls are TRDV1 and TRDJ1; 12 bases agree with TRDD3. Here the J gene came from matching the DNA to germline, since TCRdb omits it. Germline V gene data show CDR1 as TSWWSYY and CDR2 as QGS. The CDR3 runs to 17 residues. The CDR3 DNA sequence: TGCTCTGGGACCCCTGGGGGATACGCATTTCACACCGATAAACTCATCTTT. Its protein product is CSGTPGGYAFHTDKLIF.

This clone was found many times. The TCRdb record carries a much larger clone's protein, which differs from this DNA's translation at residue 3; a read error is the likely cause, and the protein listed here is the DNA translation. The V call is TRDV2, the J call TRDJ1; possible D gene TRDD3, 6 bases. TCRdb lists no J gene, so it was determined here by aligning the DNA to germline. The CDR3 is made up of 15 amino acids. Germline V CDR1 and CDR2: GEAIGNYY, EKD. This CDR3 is CARDTVGGYTDKLIF. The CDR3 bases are TGTGCCCGTGACACCGTGGGGGGTTACACCGATAAACTCATCTTT.

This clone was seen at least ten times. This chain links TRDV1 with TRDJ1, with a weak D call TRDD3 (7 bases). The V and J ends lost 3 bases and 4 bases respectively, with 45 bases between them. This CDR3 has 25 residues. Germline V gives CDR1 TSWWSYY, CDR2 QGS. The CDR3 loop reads CALGDALNGYGKGGGRPTFGDKLIF. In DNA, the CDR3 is TGTGCTCTTGGGGACGCCCTTAATGGCTACGGTAAGGGTGGGGGACGTCCTACCTTCGGCGATAAACTCATCTTT.

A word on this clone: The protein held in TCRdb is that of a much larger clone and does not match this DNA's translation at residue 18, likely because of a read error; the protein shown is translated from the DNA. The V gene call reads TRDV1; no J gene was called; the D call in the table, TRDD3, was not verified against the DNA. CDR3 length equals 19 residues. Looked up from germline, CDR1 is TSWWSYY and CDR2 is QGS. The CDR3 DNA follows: TGTGCTCTTGGGGAAACGTGGGGTCCCTCAGGGAAGTACACCGATAAACTCACCTTT. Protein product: CALGETWGPSGKYTDKLTF.

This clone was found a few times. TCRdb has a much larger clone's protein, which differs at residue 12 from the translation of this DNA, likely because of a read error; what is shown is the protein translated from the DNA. CDR3 in amino acids: CACDAGDPKDDELIF. The CDR3 DNA follows: TGTGCCTGTGACGCTGGGGACCCCAAGGACGATGAACTCATCTTT. The gene calls are TRDV2 and TRDJ1, with D possibly being TRDD3 (6 bases). The J gene, missing from TCRdb, was assigned here through DNA to germline matching. The CDR3 totals 15 residues. The germline CDR1 and CDR2 sequences are GEAIGNYY and EKD.

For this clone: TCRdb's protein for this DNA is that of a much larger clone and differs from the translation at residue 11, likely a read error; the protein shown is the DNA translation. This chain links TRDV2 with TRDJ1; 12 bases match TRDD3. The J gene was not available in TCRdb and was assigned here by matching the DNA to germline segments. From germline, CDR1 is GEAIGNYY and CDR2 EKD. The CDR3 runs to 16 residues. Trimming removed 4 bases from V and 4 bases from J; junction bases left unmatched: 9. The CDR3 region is CACDRLGDTRIDKLIF. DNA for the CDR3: TGTGCCTGTGATCGACTGGGGGATACTCGCATCGATAAACTCATCTTT.

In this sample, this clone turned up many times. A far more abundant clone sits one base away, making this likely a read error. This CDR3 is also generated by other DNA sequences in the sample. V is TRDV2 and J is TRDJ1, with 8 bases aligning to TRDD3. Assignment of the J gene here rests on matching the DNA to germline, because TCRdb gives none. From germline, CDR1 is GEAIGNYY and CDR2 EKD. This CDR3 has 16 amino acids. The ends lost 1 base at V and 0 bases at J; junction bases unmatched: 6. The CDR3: CACDTLGILHTDKLIF. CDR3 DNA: TGTGCCTGTGACACTCTGGGGATACTCCACACCGATAAACTCATCTTT.

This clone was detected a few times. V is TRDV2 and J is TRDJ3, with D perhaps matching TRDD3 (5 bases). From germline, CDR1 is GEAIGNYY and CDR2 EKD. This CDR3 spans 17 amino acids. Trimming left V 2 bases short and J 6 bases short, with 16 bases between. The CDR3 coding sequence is TGTGCCTGTGACAGAATTACTGGTTCGGTGGACACCCGACAGATGTTTTTC. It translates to CACDRITGSVDTRQMFF.

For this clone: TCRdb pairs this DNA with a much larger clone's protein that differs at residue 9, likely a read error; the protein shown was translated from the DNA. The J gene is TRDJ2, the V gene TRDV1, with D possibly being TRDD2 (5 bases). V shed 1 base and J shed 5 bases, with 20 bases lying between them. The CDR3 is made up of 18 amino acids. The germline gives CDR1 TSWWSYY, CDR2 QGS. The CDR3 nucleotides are TGTGCTCTTGGGGAACAGGTTCCTGCTATATCCGTTACAGCACAACTCTTCTTT. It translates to CALGEQVPAISVTAQLFF.

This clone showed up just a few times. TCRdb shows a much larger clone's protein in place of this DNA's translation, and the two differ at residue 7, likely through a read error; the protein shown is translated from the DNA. DNA of the CDR3: TGTGCCTGTGATTTCCTAGTGGACACCGATAAACTCATCTTT. Translated, it gives CACDFLVDTDKLIF. The rearrangement joins TRDV2 to TRDJ1, with D tentatively TRDD2 (6 bases). Because TCRdb records no J gene, it was assigned here through a match of the DNA to germline. With 4 bases removed from V and 0 bases from J, the gap between germline ends came to 11 bases. The CDR3 contains 14 residues. CDR1 and CDR2 (germline): GEAIGNYY, EKD.

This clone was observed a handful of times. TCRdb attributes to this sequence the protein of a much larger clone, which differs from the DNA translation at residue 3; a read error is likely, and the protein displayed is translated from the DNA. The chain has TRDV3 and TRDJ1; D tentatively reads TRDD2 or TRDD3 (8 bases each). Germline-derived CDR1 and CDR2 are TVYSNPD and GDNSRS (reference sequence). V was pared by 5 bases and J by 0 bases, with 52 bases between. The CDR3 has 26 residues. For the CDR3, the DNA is TGTGCCATTGGGGGGAAACCCACCTTCCTAGCTGGGGGAAGTTATTCAGACCCTCCGTACACCGATAAACTCATCTTT. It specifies CAIGGKPTFLAGGSYSDPPYTDKLIF.

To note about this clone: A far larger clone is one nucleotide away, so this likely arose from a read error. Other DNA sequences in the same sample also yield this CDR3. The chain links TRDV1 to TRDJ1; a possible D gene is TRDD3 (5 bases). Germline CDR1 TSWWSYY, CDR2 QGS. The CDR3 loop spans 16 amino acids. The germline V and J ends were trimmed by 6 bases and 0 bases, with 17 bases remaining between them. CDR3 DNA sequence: TGTGCTCTTGGCGAATACCGTCCTGGGTACACCGATAAACTCATCTTT. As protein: CALGEYRPGYTDKLIF.

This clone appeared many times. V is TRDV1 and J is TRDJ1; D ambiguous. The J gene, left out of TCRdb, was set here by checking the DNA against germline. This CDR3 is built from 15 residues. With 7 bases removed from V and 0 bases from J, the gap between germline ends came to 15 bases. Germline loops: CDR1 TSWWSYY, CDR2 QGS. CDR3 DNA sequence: TGTGCTCTTGTGGTACGGGGCTCCTACACCGATAAACTCATCTTT. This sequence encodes CALVVRGSYTDKLIF.

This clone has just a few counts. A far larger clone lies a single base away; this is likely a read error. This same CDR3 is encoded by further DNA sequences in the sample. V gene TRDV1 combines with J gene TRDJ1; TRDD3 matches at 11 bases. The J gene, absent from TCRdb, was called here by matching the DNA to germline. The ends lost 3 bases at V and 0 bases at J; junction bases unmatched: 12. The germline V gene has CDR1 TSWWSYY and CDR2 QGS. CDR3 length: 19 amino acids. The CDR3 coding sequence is TGTGCTCTTGGGGATTTCCGGTATTGGGGGATACGTAACACCGATAAACTCATCTTT. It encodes CALGDFRYWGIRNTDKLIF.

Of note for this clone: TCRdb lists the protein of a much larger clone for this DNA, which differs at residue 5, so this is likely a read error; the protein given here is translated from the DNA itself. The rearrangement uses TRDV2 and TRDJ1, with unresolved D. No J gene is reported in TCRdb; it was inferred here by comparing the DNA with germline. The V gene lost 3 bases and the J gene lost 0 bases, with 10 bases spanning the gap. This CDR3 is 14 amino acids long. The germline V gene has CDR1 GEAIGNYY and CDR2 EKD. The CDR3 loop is CACDSLSYTDKLIF. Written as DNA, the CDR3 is TGTGCCTGTGACTCCCTTAGTTACACCGATAAACTCATCTTT.

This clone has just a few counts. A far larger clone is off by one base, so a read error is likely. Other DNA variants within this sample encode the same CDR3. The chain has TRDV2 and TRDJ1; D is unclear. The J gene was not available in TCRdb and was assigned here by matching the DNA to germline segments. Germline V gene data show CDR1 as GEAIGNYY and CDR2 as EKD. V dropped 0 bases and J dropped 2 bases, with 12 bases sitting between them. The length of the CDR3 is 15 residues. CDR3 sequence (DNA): TGTGCCTGTGACACCGTAGTACCAGATACCGATAAACTCATCTTT. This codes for CACDTVVPDTDKLIF.

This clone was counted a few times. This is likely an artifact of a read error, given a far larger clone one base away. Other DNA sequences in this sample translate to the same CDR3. CDR3 sequence (DNA): TGTGCCTGTGACACCGAATTTGGCGGGGTCAACAAGAGGACCGATAAGCTCATCTTT. Translation gives CACDTEFGGVNKRTDKLIF. V gene assignment gives TRDV2, but the J gene was left uncalled; TRDD3 is the table's D call, not checked against the DNA. Per the germline V gene, CDR1 is GEAIGNYY and CDR2 is EKD. This CDR3 has 19 residues.

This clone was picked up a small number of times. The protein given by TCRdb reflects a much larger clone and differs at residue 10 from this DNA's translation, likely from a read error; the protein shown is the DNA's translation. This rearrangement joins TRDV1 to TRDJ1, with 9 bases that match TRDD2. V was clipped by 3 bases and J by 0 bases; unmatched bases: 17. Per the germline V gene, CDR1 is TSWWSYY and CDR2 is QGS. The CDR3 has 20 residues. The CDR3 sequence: CALGEAFLLEDYDYTDKLIF. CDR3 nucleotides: TGTGCTCTTGGGGAGGCCTTCCTACTGGAGGACTACGATTACACCGATAAACTCATCTTT.

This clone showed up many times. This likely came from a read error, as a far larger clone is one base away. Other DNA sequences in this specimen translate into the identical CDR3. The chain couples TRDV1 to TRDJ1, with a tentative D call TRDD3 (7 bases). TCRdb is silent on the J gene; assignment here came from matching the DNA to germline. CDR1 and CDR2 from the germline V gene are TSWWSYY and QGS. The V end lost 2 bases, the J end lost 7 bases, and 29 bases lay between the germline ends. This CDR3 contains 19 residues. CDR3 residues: CALGEEVLRAWGLEVKLIF. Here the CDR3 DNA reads TGTGCTCTTGGGGAAGAAGTCCTACGGGCCTGGGGGCTCGAAGTTAAACTCATCTTT.

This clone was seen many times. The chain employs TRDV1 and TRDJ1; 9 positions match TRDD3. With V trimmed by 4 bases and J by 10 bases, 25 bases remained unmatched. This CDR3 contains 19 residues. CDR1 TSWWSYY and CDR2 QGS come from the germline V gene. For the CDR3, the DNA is TGTGCTCTTGGGGCCTACGCCCTGGGGGATTACCGTCGGGGCCAGGGACTCATCTTT. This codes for CALGAYALGDYRRGQGLIF.

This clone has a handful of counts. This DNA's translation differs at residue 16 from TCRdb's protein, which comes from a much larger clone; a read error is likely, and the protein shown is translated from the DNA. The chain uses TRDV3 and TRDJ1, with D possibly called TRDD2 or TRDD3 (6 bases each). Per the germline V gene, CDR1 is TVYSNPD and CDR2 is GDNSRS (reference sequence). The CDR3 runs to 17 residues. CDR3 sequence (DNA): TGTGCCTTTGTCGCTCAACTGGGTGCCTTCCACACCGATAAACTCACCTTT. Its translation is CAFVAQLGAFHTDKLTF. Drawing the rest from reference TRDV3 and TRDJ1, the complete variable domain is CDKVTQSSPDQTVASGSEVVLLCTYDTVYSNPDLFWYRIRPDYSFQFVFYGDNSRSEGADFTQGRFSVKHILTQKAFHLVISPVRTEDSATYYCAFVAQLGAFHTDKLTFGKGTRVTVEP.

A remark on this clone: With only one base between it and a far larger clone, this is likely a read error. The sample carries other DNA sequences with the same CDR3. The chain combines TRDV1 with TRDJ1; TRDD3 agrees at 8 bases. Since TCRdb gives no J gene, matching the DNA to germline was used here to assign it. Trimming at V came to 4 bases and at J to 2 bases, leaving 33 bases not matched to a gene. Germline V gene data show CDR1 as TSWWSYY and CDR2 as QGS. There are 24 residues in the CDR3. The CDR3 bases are TGTGCTCTTGGGGGAAAGGGTGTTAATCCAGGGGATTCCCCGCGTGGGGGATGTACCGATAAACTCATCTTT. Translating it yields CALGGKGVNPGDSPRGGCTDKLIF.

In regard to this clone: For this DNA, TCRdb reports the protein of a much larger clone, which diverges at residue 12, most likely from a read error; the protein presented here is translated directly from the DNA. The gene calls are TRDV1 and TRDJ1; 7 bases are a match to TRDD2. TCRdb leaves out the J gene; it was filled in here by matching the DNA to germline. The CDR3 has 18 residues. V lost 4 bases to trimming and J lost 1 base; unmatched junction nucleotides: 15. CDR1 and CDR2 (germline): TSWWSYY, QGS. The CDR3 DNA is TGTGCTCTTGGGGTTTCTTCTTTCCTACGGGGGTGCACCGATAAACTCATCTTT. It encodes CALGVSSFLRGCTDKLIF.

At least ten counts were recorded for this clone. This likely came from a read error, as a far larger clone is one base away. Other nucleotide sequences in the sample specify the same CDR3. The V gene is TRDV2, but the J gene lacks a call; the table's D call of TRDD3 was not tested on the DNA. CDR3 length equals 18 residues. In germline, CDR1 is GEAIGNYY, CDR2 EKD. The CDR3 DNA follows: TGTGCCTGTGACACCGTCGGTGGGGGATACGCATACGAAGGACCCCTGATCTTC. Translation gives CACDTVGGGYAYEGPLIF.

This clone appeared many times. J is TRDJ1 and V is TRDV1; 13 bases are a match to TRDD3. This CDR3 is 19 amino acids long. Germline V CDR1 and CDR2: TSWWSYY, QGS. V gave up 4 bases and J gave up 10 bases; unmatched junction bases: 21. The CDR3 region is CALGALPHRTGGYAGRLIF. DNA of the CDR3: TGTGCTCTTGGGGCACTTCCACATCGTACTGGGGGATACGCGGGAAGACTCATCTTT.

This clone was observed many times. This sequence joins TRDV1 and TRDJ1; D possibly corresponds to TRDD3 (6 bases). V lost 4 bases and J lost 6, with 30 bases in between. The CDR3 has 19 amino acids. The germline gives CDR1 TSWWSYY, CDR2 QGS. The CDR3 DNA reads TGTGCTCTTGGGGTAATAGCGCACCTGGGGTCTGGGTGGAATTATAAACTCATCTTT. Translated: CALGVIAHLGSGWNYKLIF.